One sample yielded the 14 T cell receptor beta chains listed below, sequenced in a study of T cell responses to AZD1222 COVID-19 vaccine (TCRdb year 2021). According to the study, the label for this sample's time point signals: baseline before first vaccination. The receptor library was made with the immunoSEQ multiplex PCR assay. TCRdb holds this immuneACCESS table with in-frame rearrangements only. Some clones are missing; in checked studies, unresolved V genes explain under half, and the rest has no known cause. The sample contains roughly 150,000 clones, 85% to 90% of them found a single time. Over 4.5% of the sample is in the top ten clones. The sample was peripheral blood, taken on day 0 of AZD1222 vaccination. All receptors derive from an adult in good health.

In DNA form, the CDR3 reads TGCGCCAGCAGCTTGCGGGCAGACGCGAACACCGGGGAGCTGTTTTTT. Protein: CASSLRADANTGELFF. The chain combines TRBV5-1 with TRBJ2-2; D not resolved. Looked up from germline, CDR1 is SGHRS and CDR2 is YFSETQ. Trimming took 1 base from V and 0 from J, leaving 10 bases between them. CDR3 length: 16 residues.

V usage is TRBV24-1 and J usage is TRBJ2-5; the D gene is possibly TRBD1 (6 bases). This CDR3 comprises 15 residues. Trimming shortened V by 2 bases and J by 9 bases, and 18 bases separated the two germline ends. Germline CDR1 KGHDR, CDR2 SFDVKD. CDR3 protein: CATSDSTGQPGAQYF. The CDR3 nucleotides are TGTGCCACCAGTGATTCCACAGGGCAGCCTGGGGCCCAGTACTTC.

The V and J genes are TRBV2 and TRBJ1-3; D might be TRBD1 (5 bases). Germline assignment: CDR1 SNHLY and CDR2 FYNNEI. Trimming pared 6 bases from V and 0 bases from J, leaving 12 bases between. This CDR3 has 15 residues. The CDR3 region has the DNA TGTGCCAGCAGCGCGGCGGGGACCTCTGGAAACACCATATATTTT. This encodes CASSAAGTSGNTIYF.

The chain links TRBV9 to TRBJ1-1, with unresolved D. CDR3 length: 14 amino acids. CDR1 is SGDLS, CDR2 YYNGEE, per germline. The V and J ends lost 6 bases and 5 bases respectively, with 17 bases between them. The CDR3 nucleotides read TGTGCCAGCACCTCAGGAGGATTGGGAACTGAAGCTTTCTTT. It yields the protein CASTSGGLGTEAFF. The full variable domain, rest sourced from reference TRBV9 and TRBJ1-1, is DSGVTQTPKHLITATGQRVTLRCSPRSGDLSVYWYQQSLDQGLQFLIQYYNGEERAKGNILERFSAQQFPDLHSELNLSSLELGDSALYFCASTSGGLGTEAFFGQGTRLTVV.

This clone was recorded once. The chain is built from TRBV6-5 and TRBJ1-6, with D unclear. Germline values: CDR1 MNHEY, CDR2 SVGAGI. The length of the CDR3 is 15 residues. V shed 8 bases and J shed 10 bases, with 21 bases lying between them. The CDR3 protein is CASARRGPNHSPLHF. The DNA for the CDR3 is TGTGCCAGCGCCAGACGAGGCCCGAACCACTCACCCCTCCACTTT.

CDR3 sequence: CASGPGTSEYNEQFF. The CDR3 DNA sequence: TGTGCCAGCGGGCCCGGGACTAGCGAGTACAATGAGCAGTTCTTC. V gene TRBV9 combines with J gene TRBJ2-1; 10 bases align to TRBD2. The germline V gene has CDR1 SGDLS and CDR2 YYNGEE. CDR3 length: 15 residues. The V segment lost 7 bases and the J segment 4 bases; nucleotides outside the gene matches: 8.

The chain couples TRBV30 to TRBJ2-7; 8 nucleotides align to TRBD1. The J segment lost 0 bases and the V segment lost 7 bases, leaving 5 bases of the junction unmatched. This CDR3 comprises 13 residues. The germline V gene has CDR1 GTSNPN and CDR2 SVGIG (reference sequence). In DNA, the CDR3 is TGTGCCTATACCGGGACAGGCTCCTACGAGCAGTACTTC. As protein: CAYTGTGSYEQYF. Full variable domain (rest looked up from reference TRBV30 and TRBJ2-7): SQTIHQWPATLVQPVGSPLSLECTVEGTSNPNLYWYRQAAGRGLQLLFYSVGIGQISSEVPQNLSASRPQDRQFILSSKKLLLSDSGFYLCAYTGTGSYEQYFGPGTRLTVT.

The chain uses TRBV18 and TRBJ1-4; unclear D gene. The CDR3 runs to 12 residues. V was pared by 2 bases and J by 8 bases, with 6 bases between. Germline V gene sequence: CDR1 KGHSH, CDR2 LQKENI. CDR3 nucleotide sequence: TGTGCCAGCTCACCAGGGCCCGAAAAACTGTTTTTT. As protein: CASSPGPEKLFF.

This rearrangement joins TRBV6-1 to TRBJ1-1, with D unresolved. Trimming removed 3 bases from V and 0 bases from J, with 14 bases in between. The germline CDR1 and CDR2 sequences are MNHNS and SASEGT. The length of the CDR3 is 16 residues. CDR3 nucleotides: TGTGCCAGCAGTGAGGAAAACGACTCCTTGAACACTGAAGCTTTCTTT. Residues: CASSEENDSLNTEAFF.

V and J are TRBV9 and TRBJ2-1, with a tentative D call TRBD2 (5 bases). Germline V gives CDR1 SGDLS, CDR2 YYNGEE. The CDR3 runs to 15 residues. Trimming removed 0 bases from V and 6 bases from J, with 13 bases in between. CDR3: CASSVGGQALNEQFF. The CDR3 region has the DNA TGTGCCAGCAGCGTAGGAGGGCAGGCGCTCAATGAGCAGTTCTTC.

J is TRBJ1-5 and V is TRBV27; 8 nucleotides match TRBD1. The germline V gene has CDR1 MNHEY and CDR2 SMNVEV (reference sequence). This CDR3 is 13 amino acids long. Germline trimming cut 6 bases from V and 2 bases from J; bases unmatched to any gene: 0. The CDR3 DNA reads TGTGCCAGCAGACAGGGGGGCAATCAGCCCCAGCATTTT. It specifies CASRQGGNQPQHF.

The chain has TRBV28 and TRBJ1-5; D is perhaps TRBD1 (5 bases). The V gene lost 3 bases and the J gene lost 3 bases, with 9 bases spanning the gap. The CDR3 totals 14 residues. Germline V gene sequence: CDR1 MDHEN, CDR2 SYDVKM. The CDR3 spells CASSLGVNNQPQHF. The CDR3 DNA is TGTGCCAGCAGTTTGGGGGTTAACAATCAGCCCCAGCATTTT.

The gene calls are TRBV30 and TRBJ1-5; D remains ambiguous. Germline V gene lookup returns CDR1 GTSNPN and CDR2 SVGIG (reference sequence). Trimming cost V 1 base and J 4 bases, with 11 bases left between them. This CDR3 spans 14 amino acids. CDR3 residues: CAWSGGPTNQPQHF. In DNA, the CDR3 is TGTGCCTGGAGTGGCGGACCGACTAATCAGCCCCAGCATTTT.

Only a few counts were recorded for this clone. The chain links TRBV30 to TRBJ1-1; TRBD1 matches 7 bases. The CDR3 runs to 14 residues. V shed 2 bases, J shed 5 bases, and the junction held 8 bases outside the gene matches. Per germline, CDR1 GTSNPN and CDR2 SVGIG (reference sequence). The CDR3 DNA reads TGTGCCTGGAGTCCTCAGGGGGAGTTGACTGAAGCTTTCTTT. This codes for CAWSPQGELTEAFF.